Listed below are T cell receptor beta chains from one sample, sequenced in a study of T cell clonotyping in hematopoietic cell transplantation. Produced via immunoSEQ multiplex PCR; TCRdb's table is partial and in-frame only. The data hold about 29,000 clones, with around three quarters observed a single time. Sequenced material: peripheral blood mononuclear cells, taken before stem cell transplant. Receptors were obtained from a woman in her twenties or thirties with chronic myeloid leukemia. Some clones in this sample may be carry-over from other donors' samples. Both conserved end residues are part of each CDR3. A D gene is named only where the DNA matches it firmly. Some rows have no size entry. The others give once, few or many, or a class for an expanded clone.

j_gene | v_gene | abundance | d_gene | CDR3nt | CDR3aa
TRBJ1-3 | TRBV29-1 | - | - | TGCAGCGTTACCACAGGGAGGTCTGGAAACACCATATATTTT | CSVTTGRSGNTIYF
TRBJ1-2 | TRBV4-2 | - | TRBD1 | TGTGCCAGCAGCCAGAGACAGGGGGAGAACTATGGCTACACCTTC | CASSQRQGENYGYTF
TRBJ2-3 | TRBV6-6 | - | - | TGTGCCAGCAGTTCCCCGGGAAGCACAGATACGCAGTATTTT | CASSSPGSTDTQYF
TRBJ2-6 | TRBV19 | once | - | TGTGCCAGTAGGAGCTCTGGGGCCAACGTCCTGACTTTC | CASRSSGANVLTF
TRBJ1-2 | TRBV7-3 | - | TRBD1 | TGTGCCAGCAGCTTATCAACAGGGGACTATGGCTACACCTTC | CASSLSTGDYGYTF
TRBJ1-5 | TRBV6-1 | few | TRBD1 | TGTGCCAGCAGCACAGGGGCCGGCCAGCCCCAGCATTTT | CASSTGAGQPQHF
TRBJ2-5 | TRBV25-1 | - | - | TGTGCCAGCAGTGAAGGGGATATTTTGACCCAGTACTTC | CASSEGDILTQYF
TRBJ1-5 | TRBV2 | - | TRBD1 | TGTGCCAGCAGTGAATACCGGGACAGGGGGGATCAGCCCCAGCATTTT | CASSEYRDRGDQPQHF
TRBJ1-2 | TRBV6-5 | - | - | TGTGCCAGCAGTCCCCATTCCGGGACGATTGGCTACACCTTC | CASSPHSGTIGYTF
TRBJ1-2 | TRBV6-6 | - | - | TGTGCCAGCAGTTCCGGGACCCAAAAGACCTTC | CASSSGTQKTF
TRBJ2-2 | TRBV23-1 | once | TRBD1 | TGCGCCAGCAGGGCGACCCGGACAGGCGACACCGGGGAGCTGTTTTTT | CASRATRTGDTGELFF
TRBJ1-3 | TRBV25-1 | - | - | TGTGCCAGCAGTAGTAGCTCTGGAAACACCATATATTTT | CASSSSSGNTIYF
TRBJ1-2 | TRBV4-2 | - | TRBD1 | TGTGCCAGCAGCCGAGAAGGGGGCCGTGGCTACACCTTC | CASSREGGRGYTF
TRBJ2-3 | TRBV28 | - | - | TGTGCCAGCAGTACGAGCACAGATACGCAGTATTTT | CASSTSTDTQYF